The rows below give T cell receptor beta chains drawn from one sample of a study of T cell repertoires in cytomegalovirus infection. TCRdb processed the reads anew with MiXCR; each CDR3 protein has one entry. The sample holds approximately 500,000 distinct CDR3 sequences, 26% seen once. The sample was PBMCs. Receptors originate from a human donor in good health (CMV status not recorded). Some clones in this sample may be carry-over from other donors' samples. The CDR3 runs from the conserved cysteine through the conserved F or W. D genes are given only for firm matches. Clone size is stated in some rows and not others, as once, few, many or a class when expanded.

d_call	clone_size	v_call	j_call	cdr3_nt	cdr3_aa
NA	many	TRBV7-2	TRBJ2-7	TGTGCCAGCAGCTTCCTTGTGGGCGGGTCTACCTACGAGCAGTACTTC	CASSFLVGGSTYEQYF
NA	NA	TRBV11-3	TRBJ2-2	TGTGCCAGCAGCTTAGAGATTTCGGGGCTTTCCGGGGAGCTGTTTTTT	CASSLEISGLSGELFF
NA	many	TRBV7-2	TRBJ1-4	TGTGCCAGCAGCTTAGCCGTCGGCCTTAATGAAAAACTGTTTTTT	CASSLAVGLNEKLFF
TRBD1	many	TRBV7-2	TRBJ2-7	TGTGCCAGCACCCAACCAGGGGGCTTACCCTACGAGCAGTACTTC	CASTQPGGLPYEQYF
TRBD2	NA	TRBV10-3	TRBJ2-1	TGTGCCATCAGTGAGGGAGCGGGAGCGGTAGATGAGCAGTTCTTC	CAISEGAGAVDEQFF
NA	few	TRBV7-2	TRBJ2-1	TGTGCCAGCAGCAAGAGGGCGTTCCAGCGGAGAAGCTCCTACAATGAGCAGTTCTTC	CASSKRAFQRRSSYNEQFF
NA	NA	TRBV4-1	TRBJ1-5	TGCGCCAGCAGCCAGGACAGTGGTGTTCAGCCCCAGCATTTT	CASSQDSGVQPQHF
NA	NA	TRBV24-1	TRBJ2-5	TGTGCCACCAGCGATCCGGGACCCCCGGCGGAGACCCAGTACTTC	CATSDPGPPAETQYF
NA	NA	TRBV7-4	TRBJ2-1	TGTGCCAGCAGCTTATCGTGGGGGGAGAAATTTCAGCAGTTCTTC	CASSLSWGEKFQQFF
NA	NA	TRBV27	TRBJ1-2	TGTGCCAGCAGCCCCCTCAAATCAAGACAGGCTAACTATGGCTACACCTTC	CASSPLKSRQANYGYTF
NA	few	TRBV27	TRBJ2-5	TGTGCCAGCAGTCCCCAGGGTATCCAAGAGACCCAGTACTTC	CASSPQGIQETQYF
TRBD1	many	TRBV11-2	TRBJ1-4	TGTGCCAGCAGCTTTCCGAGTGGTGGGGACAGATCATCAACTAATGAAAAACTGTTTTTT	CASSFPSGGDRSSTNEKLFF
TRBD2	NA	TRBV7-6	TRBJ2-1	TGTGCCAGCAGCTTAGCGTTAGCGGGAGGGCCCGTCGAATCCTACAATGAGCAGTTCTTC	CASSLALAGGPVESYNEQFF
TRBD2	NA	TRBV27	TRBJ2-7	TGTGCCAGCGGGGTAGCGGGATTTTACGAGCAGTACTTC	CASGVAGFYEQYF
TRBD2	few	TRBV6-1	TRBJ2-1	TGTGCCAGCAGTCGGACTAGCGGGATCAATGAGCAGTTCTTC	CASSRTSGINEQFF
NA	NA	TRBV6-5	TRBJ1-3	TGTGCCAGCAGCTCGGGTGGGATTGGAAACACCATATATTTT	CASSSGGIGNTIYF
TRBD1	NA	TRBV12-5	TRBJ1-2	TGTGCTAGTGGTCTGCCCGGACAGGGTTGGAATGGCTACACCTTC	CASGLPGQGWNGYTF
TRBD1	NA	TRBV2	TRBJ1-1	TGTGCCAGAGGGGGGAACAGGGGTAACACTGAAGCTTTCTTT	CARGGNRGNTEAFF
TRBD2	many	TRBV7-2	TRBJ2-1	TGTGCCAGCAGCGAGACGTCTAGCGGACTCTACAATGAGCAGTTCTTC	CASSETSSGLYNEQFF
NA	many	TRBV7-8	TRBJ1-1	TGTGCCAGCAGCTTAATTCAGGGCACTGAAGCTTTCTTT	CASSLIQGTEAFF
TRBD2	many	TRBV7-2	TRBJ2-7	TGTGCCAGCAGCTTAGCGGGACTAGCGGGAAGGAGCTACGAGCAGTACTTC	CASSLAGLAGRSYEQYF
TRBD2	NA	TRBV5-4	TRBJ2-1	TGTGCCAGCAGCCGAGAGCGGACTAGCGGGAGCTACAATGAGCAGTTCTTC	CASSRERTSGSYNEQFF
NA	NA	TRBV19	TRBJ1-2	TGTGCCAGTAGTATAGGGCACATTAGCTATGGCTACACCTTC	CASSIGHISYGYTF
NA	NA	TRBV20-1	TRBJ1-2	TGCAGTGCAGAATCTCCGGATCTTGGCTACACCTTC	CSAESPDLGYTF
NA	NA	TRBV6-2/TRBV6-3	TRBJ2-4	TGTGCCAGCAGTTACTATGGGGGCCTTGAAAACATTCAGTACTTC	CASSYYGGLENIQYF
NA	many	TRBV7-2	TRBJ2-3	TGTGCCAGCAGCTTAGGATTCCTCATCGCAGATACGCAGTATTTT	CASSLGFLIADTQYF
NA	NA	TRBV7-9	TRBJ2-5	TGTGCCAGCAGCTTAAGTGACCGGGAGACCCAGTACTTC	CASSLSDRETQYF
NA	NA	TRBV20-1	TRBJ2-3	TGCAGTGCTAGAGAGCGCGCTCAGGGTACGCAGTATTTT	CSARERAQGTQYF
NA	NA	TRBV4-3	TRBJ1-2	TGCGCCAGCAGCCAAGAACGCGGGGTCGGCTATGGCTACACCTTC	CASSQERGVGYGYTF
NA	once	TRBV27	TRBJ2-1	TGTGCCAGCAGTTTTTTAGGTGCTCCCTACAATGAGCAGTTCTTC	CASSFLGAPYNEQFF
TRBD1	few	TRBV4-1	TRBJ1-5	TGCGCCAGCAGCCAGTTCCGGGGACAGTATAGCAATCAGCCCCAGCATTTT	CASSQFRGQYSNQPQHF
TRBD2	few	TRBV6-6	TRBJ2-3	TGTGCCAGCATCCAAACCGGGCGGGAGGGTAGAGATACGCAGTATTTT	CASIQTGREGRDTQYF